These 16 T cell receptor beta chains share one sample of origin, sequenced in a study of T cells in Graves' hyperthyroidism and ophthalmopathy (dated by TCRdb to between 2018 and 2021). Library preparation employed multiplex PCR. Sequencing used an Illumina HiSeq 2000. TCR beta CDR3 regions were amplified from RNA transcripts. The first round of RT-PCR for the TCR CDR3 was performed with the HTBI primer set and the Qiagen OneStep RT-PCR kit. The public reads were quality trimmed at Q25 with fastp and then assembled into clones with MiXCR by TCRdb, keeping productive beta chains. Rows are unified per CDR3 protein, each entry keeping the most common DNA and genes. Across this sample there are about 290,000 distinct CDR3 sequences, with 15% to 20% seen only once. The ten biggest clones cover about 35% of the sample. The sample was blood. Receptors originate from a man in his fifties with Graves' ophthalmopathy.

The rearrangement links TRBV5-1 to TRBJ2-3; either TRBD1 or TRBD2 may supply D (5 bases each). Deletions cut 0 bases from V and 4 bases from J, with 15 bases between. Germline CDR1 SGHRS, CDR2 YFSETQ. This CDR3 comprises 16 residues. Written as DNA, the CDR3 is TGCGCCAGCAGCTTGGTTGGGGGAGCATCCCCAGATACGCAGTATTTT. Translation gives CASSLVGGASPDTQYF.

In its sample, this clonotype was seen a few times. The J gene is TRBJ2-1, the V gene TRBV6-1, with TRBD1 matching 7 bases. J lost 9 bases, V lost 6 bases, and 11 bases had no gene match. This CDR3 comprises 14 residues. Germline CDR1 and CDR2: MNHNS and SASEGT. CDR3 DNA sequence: TGTGCCAGCAGCCCATACCAGACAGGGCCTGAGCAGTTCTTC. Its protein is CASSPYQTGPEQFF.

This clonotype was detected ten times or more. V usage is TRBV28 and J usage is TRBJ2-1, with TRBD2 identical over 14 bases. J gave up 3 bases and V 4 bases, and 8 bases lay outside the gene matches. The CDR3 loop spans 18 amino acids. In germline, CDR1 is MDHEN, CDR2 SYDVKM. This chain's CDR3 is CASSSFRLAGGNYNEQFF. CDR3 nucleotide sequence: TGTGCCAGCAGTTCCTTCAGACTAGCGGGAGGGAACTACAATGAGCAGTTCTTC.

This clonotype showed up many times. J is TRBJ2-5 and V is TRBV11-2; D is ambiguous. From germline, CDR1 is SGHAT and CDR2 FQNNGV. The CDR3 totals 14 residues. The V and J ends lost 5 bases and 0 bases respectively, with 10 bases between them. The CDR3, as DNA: TGTGCCAGCAGCACCATAGGTGACCAAGAGACCCAGTACTTC. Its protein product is CASSTIGDQETQYF.

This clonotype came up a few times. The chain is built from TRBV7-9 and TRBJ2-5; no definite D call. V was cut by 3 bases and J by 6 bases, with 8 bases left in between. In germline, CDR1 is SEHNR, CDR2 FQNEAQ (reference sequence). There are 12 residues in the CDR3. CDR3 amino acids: CASSFSTKTQYF. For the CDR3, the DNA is TGTGCCAGCAGCTTCTCTACAAAGACCCAGTACTTC. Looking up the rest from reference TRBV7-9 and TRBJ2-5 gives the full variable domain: DTGVSQNPRHKITKRGQNVTFRCDPISEHNRLYWYRQTLGQGPEFLTYFQNEAQLEKSRLLSDRFSAERPKGSFSTLEIQRTEQGDSAMYLCASSFSTKTQYFGPGTRLLVL.

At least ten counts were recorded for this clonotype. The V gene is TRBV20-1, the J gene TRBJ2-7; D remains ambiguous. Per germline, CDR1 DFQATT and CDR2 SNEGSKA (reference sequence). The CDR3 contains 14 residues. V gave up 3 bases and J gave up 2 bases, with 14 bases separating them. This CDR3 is CSARSPKGPYEQYF. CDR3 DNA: TGCAGTGCTAGGTCCCCAAAAGGTCCCTACGAGCAGTACTTC.

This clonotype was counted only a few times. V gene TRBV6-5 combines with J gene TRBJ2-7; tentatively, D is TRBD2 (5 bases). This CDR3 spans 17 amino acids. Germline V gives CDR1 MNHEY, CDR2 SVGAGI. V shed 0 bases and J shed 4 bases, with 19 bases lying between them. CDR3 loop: CASSYSLATSRWYEQYF. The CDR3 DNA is TGTGCCAGCAGTTACTCTCTAGCCACCTCGCGGTGGTACGAGCAGTACTTC.

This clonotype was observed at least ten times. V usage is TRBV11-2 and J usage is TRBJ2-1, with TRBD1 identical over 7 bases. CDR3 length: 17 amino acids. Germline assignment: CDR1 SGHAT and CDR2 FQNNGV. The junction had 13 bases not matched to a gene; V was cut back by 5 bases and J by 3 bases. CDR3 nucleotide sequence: TGTGCCAGCAGCGTCCGACCGCGACAGGGAATCTACAATGAGCAGTTCTTC. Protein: CASSVRPRQGIYNEQFF.

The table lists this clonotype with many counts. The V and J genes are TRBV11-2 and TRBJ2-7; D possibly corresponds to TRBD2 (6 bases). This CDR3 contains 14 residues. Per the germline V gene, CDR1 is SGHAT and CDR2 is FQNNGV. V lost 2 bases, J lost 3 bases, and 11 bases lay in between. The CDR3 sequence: CASSLILASYEQYF. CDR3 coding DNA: TGTGCCAGCAGCTTAATCCTAGCGAGCTACGAGCAGTACTTC.

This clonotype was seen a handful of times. CDR3 in amino acids: CASSYRPLRSITGELFF. DNA for the CDR3: TGTGCCAGCAGTTACCGCCCTTTGCGGTCGATCACCGGGGAGCTGTTTTTT. The chain couples TRBV6-2 or TRBV6-3 to TRBJ2-2; D not certain. Germline CDR1 is MNHEY and CDR2 is SVGEGT. CDR3 length equals 17 residues. Between the trimmed V and J ends, which lost 2 bases and 4 bases, there was a span of 17 bases.

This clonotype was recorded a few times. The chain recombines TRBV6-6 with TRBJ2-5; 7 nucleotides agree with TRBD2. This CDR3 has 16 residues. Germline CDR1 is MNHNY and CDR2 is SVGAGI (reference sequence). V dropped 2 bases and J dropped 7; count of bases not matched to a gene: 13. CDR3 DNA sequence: TGTGCCAGCAGTTACGCGACCGTGGCGGGAGCGGGGACCCAGTACTTC. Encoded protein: CASSYATVAGAGTQYF.

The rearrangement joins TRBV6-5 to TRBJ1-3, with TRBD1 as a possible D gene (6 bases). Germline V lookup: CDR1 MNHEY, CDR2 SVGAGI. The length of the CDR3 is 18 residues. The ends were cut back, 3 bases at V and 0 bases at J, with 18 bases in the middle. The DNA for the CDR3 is TGTGCCAGCAGTTATTTCGGGACATCTGCGATCTCTGGAAACACCATATATTTT. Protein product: CASSYFGTSAISGNTIYF.

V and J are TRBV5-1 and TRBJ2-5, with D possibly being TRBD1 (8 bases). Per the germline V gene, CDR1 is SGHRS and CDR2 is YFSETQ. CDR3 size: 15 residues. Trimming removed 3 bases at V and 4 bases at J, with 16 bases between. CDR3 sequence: CASSSRTGRGETQYF. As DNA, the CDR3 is TGCGCCAGCAGCTCCAGGACAGGGAGGGGAGAGACCCAGTACTTC.

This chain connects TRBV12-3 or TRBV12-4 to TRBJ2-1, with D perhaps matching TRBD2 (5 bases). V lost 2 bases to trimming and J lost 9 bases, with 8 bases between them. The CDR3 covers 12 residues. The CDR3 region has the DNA TGTGCCAGCAGTTTAACGGCGGGTGAGCAGTTCTTC. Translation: CASSLTAGEQFF.

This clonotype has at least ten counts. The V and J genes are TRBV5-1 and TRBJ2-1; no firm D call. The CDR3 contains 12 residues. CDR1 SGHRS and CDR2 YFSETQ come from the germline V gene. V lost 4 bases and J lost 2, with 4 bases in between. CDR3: CASSTAYNEQFF. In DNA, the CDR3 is TGCGCCAGCAGCACAGCCTACAATGAGCAGTTCTTC.

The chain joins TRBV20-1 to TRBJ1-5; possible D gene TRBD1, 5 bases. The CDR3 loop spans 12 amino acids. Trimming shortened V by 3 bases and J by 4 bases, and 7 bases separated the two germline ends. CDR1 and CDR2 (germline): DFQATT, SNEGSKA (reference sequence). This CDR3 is CSARRGNQPQHF. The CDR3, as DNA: TGCAGTGCTAGGCGGGGGAATCAGCCCCAGCATTTT.